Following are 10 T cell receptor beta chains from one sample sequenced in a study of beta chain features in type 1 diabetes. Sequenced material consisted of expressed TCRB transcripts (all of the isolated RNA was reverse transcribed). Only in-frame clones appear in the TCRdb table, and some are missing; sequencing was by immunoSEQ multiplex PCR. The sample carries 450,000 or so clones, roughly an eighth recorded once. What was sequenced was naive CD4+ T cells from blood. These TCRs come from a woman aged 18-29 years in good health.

The DNA for the CDR3 is TGTGCCAGCAGCTTCGCCCAGTCCTACGAGCAGTACTTC. This codes for CASSFAQSYEQYF. This chain joins TRBV7-2 and TRBJ2-7; D gene unclear. Germline lookup yields CDR1 SGHTA and CDR2 FQGNSA. V dropped 3 bases and J dropped 1 base, with 7 bases sitting between them. This CDR3 region has 13 residues.

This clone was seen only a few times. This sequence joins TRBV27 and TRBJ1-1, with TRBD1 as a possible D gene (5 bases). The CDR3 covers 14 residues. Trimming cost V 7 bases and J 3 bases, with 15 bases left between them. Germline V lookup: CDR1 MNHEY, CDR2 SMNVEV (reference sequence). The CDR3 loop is CASIPRWGDTEAFF. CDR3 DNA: TGTGCCAGCATCCCACGCTGGGGGGACACTGAAGCTTTCTTT.

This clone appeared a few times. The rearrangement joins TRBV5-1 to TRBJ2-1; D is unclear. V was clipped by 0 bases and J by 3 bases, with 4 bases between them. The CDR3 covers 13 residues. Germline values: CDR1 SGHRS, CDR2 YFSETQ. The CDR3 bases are TGCGCCAGCAGCTTGGCCATCTACAATGAGCAGTTCTTC. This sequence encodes CASSLAIYNEQFF.

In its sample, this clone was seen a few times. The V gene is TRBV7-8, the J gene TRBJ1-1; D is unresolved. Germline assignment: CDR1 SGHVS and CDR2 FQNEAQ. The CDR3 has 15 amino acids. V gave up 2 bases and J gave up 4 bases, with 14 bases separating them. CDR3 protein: CASSLQASGSTEAFF. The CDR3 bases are TGTGCCAGCAGCTTACAGGCCTCGGGTTCCACTGAAGCTTTCTTT.

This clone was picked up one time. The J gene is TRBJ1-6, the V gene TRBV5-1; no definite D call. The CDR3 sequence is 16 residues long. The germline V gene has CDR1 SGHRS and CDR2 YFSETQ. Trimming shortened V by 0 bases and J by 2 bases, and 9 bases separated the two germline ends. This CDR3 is CASSLEAEAYNSPLHF. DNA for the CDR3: TGCGCCAGCAGCTTGGAAGCCGAGGCCTATAATTCACCCCTCCACTTT.

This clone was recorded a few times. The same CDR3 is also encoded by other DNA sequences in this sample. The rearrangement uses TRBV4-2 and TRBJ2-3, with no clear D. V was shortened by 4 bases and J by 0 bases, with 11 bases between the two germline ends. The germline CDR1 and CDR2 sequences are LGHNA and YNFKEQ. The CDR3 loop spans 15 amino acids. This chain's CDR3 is CASSPWGVSTDTQYF. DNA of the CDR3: TGTGCCAGCAGCCCCTGGGGTGTCAGCACAGATACGCAGTATTTT.

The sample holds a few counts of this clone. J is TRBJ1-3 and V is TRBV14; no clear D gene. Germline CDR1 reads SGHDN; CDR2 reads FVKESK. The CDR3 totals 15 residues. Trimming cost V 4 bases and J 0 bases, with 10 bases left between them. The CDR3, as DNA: TGTGCCAGCAGCCCCAGTGGGAGCTCTGGAAACACCATATATTTT. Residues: CASSPSGSSGNTIYF.

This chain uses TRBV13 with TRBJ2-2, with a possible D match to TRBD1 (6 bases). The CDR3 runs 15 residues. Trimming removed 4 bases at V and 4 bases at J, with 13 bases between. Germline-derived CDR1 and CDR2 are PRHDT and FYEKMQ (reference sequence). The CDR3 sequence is CASSSAGTLTGELFF. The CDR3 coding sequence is TGTGCCAGCAGCTCTGCCGGGACACTCACCGGGGAGCTGTTTTTT.

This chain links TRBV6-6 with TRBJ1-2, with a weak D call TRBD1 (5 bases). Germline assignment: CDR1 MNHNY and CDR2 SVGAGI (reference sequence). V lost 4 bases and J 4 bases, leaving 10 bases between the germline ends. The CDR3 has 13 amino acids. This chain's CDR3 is CASSSGQFYGYTF. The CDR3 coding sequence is TGTGCCAGCAGTTCCGGACAATTCTATGGCTACACCTTC.

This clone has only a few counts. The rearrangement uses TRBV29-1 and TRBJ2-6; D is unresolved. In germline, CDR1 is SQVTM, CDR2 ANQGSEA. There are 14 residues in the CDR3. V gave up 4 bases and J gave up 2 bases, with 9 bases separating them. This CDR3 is CSVAWVAGANVLTF. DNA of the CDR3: TGCAGCGTTGCTTGGGTGGCTGGGGCCAACGTCCTGACTTTC. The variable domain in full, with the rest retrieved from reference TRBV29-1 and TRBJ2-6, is SAVISQKPSRDICQRGTSLTIQCQVDSQVTMMFWYRQQPGQSLTLIATANQGSEATYESGFVIDKFPISRPNLTFSTLTVSNMSPEDSSIYLCSVAWVAGANVLTFGAGSRLTVL.